The rows below give T cell receptor beta chains drawn from one sample of a study of cytomegalovirus exposure and HLA in healthy donors. Some clones are missing from TCRdb's copy, which holds only in-frame ones; the method was immunoSEQ multiplex PCR. The repertoire holds about 140,000 clones, with around four fifths as singletons. The sequencing input was PBMCs. The receptors here all came from a woman in her thirties in good health and CMV-seronegative. The CDR3 runs from the conserved cysteine through the conserved F or W. A D gene is named only where the DNA matches it firmly. For some rows the clone size is stated as once, few or many, or as a class when expanded; others skip it.

cdr3_aa	cdr3_nt	clone_size	d_call	j_call	v_call
CASSFPGEKLFF	TGCGCCAGCAGCTTCCCGGGTGAAAAACTGTTTTTT	NA	NA	TRBJ1-4	TRBV5-1
CASSPRSSSYEQYF	TGTGCCAGCTCACCTCGGTCGAGCTCCTACGAGCAGTACTTC	NA	NA	TRBJ2-7	TRBV18
CARSFWGRRFHYTF	TGTGCCAGAAGCTTTTGGGGCAGACGATTCCACTACACCTTC	NA	NA	TRBJ1-2	TRBV5-3
CASKQGPYEQYF	TGTGCCAGCAAACAGGGACCCTACGAGCAGTACTTC	NA	NA	TRBJ2-7	TRBV6-6
CASSRLRDRATPTNTEAFF	TGTGCCAGCAGCAGGCTAAGAGACAGGGCCACGCCAACGAACACTGAAGCTTTCTTT	NA	NA	TRBJ1-1	TRBV21-1
CASSQGPDRAGNTIYF	TGCGCCAGCAGCCAGGGACCGGACAGGGCTGGAAACACCATATATTTT	NA	TRBD1	TRBJ1-3	TRBV4-3
CASSLEGVANYGYTF	TGCGCCAGCAGCTTGGAAGGGGTAGCTAACTATGGCTACACCTTC	NA	NA	TRBJ1-2	TRBV5-1
CASSVPSGIGGYTF	TGTGCCAGCAGCGTGCCCTCAGGGATCGGTGGCTACACCTTC	NA	NA	TRBJ1-2	TRBV9
CASSWRGGVSADTQYF	TGTGCCAGCAGCTGGCGGGGGGGGGTTTCGGCAGATACGCAGTATTTT	NA	TRBD2	TRBJ2-3	TRBV7-2
CASSDSRANYGYTF	TGTGCCAGCAGTGATAGCAGGGCTAACTATGGCTACACCTTC	NA	NA	TRBJ1-2	TRBV2
CSYSPSTDTQYF	TGCAGCTATTCTCCTAGCACAGATACGCAGTATTTT	NA	NA	TRBJ2-3	TRBV29-1
CASSAHTPSGGGSPLHF	TGTGCCAGCAGCGCACATACCCCCTCAGGGGGCGGTTCACCCCTCCACTTT	NA	TRBD1	TRBJ1-6	TRBV7-2
CASRPRRGNNEQFF	TGTGCCAGCAGACCCCGCCGGGGAAACAATGAGCAGTTCTTC	NA	NA	TRBJ2-1	TRBV6-1
CATSRGNTIYF	TGTGCCACCTCGAGGGGAAACACCATATATTTT	NA	NA	TRBJ1-3	TRBV2
CASSYLSGYEETQYF	TGTGCCAGCAGCTATTTATCAGGGTACGAGGAGACCCAGTACTTC	NA	NA	TRBJ2-5	TRBV7-9
CASTAGGTYEQYF	TGCGCCAGCACGGCAGGGGGAACCTACGAGCAGTACTTC	once	TRBD1	TRBJ2-7	TRBV5-1